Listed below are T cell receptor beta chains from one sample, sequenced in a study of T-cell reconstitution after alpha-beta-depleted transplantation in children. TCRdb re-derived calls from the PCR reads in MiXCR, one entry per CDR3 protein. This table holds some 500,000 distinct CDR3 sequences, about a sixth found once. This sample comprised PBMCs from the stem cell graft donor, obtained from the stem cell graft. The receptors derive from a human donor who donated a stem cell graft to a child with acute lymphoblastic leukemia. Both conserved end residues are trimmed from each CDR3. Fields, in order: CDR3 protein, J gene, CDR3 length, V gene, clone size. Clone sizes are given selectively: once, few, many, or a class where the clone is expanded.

CDR3aa: ASLEGEGQTDTQY
j_gene: TRBJ2-3
len: 13
v_gene: TRBV10-2
abundance: many

CDR3aa: ASSPSTGGLSGANVLT
j_gene: TRBJ2-6
len: 16
v_gene: TRBV11-1
abundance: -

CDR3aa: ASRSLPGASNEKLF
j_gene: TRBJ1-4
len: 14
v_gene: TRBV5-1
abundance: -

CDR3aa: SALGLAGVGQETQY
j_gene: TRBJ2-5
len: 14
v_gene: TRBV20-1
abundance: -

CDR3aa: ASGFDAGSPYEQY
j_gene: TRBJ2-7
len: 13
v_gene: TRBV5-1
abundance: -

CDR3aa: ASSRTGITQPQH
j_gene: TRBJ1-5
len: 12
v_gene: TRBV4-1
abundance: -

CDR3aa: SVHSQETYEQY
j_gene: TRBJ2-7
len: 11
v_gene: TRBV29-1
abundance: many

CDR3aa: ASSHEGSGNQPQH
j_gene: TRBJ1-5
len: 13
v_gene: TRBV12-3/TRBV12-4
abundance: -

CDR3aa: ATSRVGTGGYEQY
j_gene: TRBJ2-7
len: 13
v_gene: TRBV15
abundance: -

CDR3aa: ASSERGLAGTDTQY
j_gene: TRBJ2-3
len: 14
v_gene: TRBV6-1
abundance: few

CDR3aa: ASSQRKGTYNEQF
j_gene: TRBJ2-1
len: 13
v_gene: TRBV5-1
abundance: -

CDR3aa: ASSLLAGRDTQY
j_gene: TRBJ2-3
len: 12
v_gene: TRBV7-8
abundance: -

CDR3aa: ASSLEDTTQY
j_gene: TRBJ2-7
len: 10
v_gene: TRBV7-9
abundance: -

CDR3aa: ASSLGGTGGIYEQY
j_gene: TRBJ2-7
len: 14
v_gene: TRBV7-9
abundance: few

CDR3aa: ASSGATTSYGYT
j_gene: TRBJ1-2
len: 12
v_gene: TRBV5-1
abundance: few

CDR3aa: ASSMAFLDEQY
j_gene: TRBJ2-7
len: 11
v_gene: TRBV19
abundance: -

CDR3aa: ASSVEGAGAPYEQY
j_gene: TRBJ2-7
len: 14
v_gene: TRBV9
abundance: -

CDR3aa: ASSLGYLNTEAF
j_gene: TRBJ1-1
len: 12
v_gene: TRBV7-8
abundance: -

CDR3aa: SAPDRGHLRRSDTQY
j_gene: TRBJ2-3
len: 15
v_gene: TRBV20-1
abundance: few

CDR3aa: SARYSADTQY
j_gene: TRBJ2-3
len: 10
v_gene: TRBV20-1
abundance: -